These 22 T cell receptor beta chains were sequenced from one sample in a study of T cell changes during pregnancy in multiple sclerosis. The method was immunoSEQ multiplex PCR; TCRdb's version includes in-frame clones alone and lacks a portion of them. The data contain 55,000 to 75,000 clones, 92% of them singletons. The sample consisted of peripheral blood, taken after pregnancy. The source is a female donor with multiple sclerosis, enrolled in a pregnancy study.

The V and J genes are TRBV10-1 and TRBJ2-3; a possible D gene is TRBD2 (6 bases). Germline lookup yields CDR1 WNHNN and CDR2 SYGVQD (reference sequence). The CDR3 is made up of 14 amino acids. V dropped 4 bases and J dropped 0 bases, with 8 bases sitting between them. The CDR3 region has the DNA TGCGCCAGCAGTGGGAGGGAGAGCACAGATACGCAGTATTTT. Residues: CASSGRESTDTQYF.

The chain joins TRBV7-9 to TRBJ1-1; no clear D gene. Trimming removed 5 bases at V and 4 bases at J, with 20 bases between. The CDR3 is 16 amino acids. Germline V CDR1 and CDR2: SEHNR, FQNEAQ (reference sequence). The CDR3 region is CASSARAGAVATEAFF. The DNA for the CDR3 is TGTGCCAGCAGCGCCCGAGCGGGTGCCGTGGCCACTGAAGCTTTCTTT.

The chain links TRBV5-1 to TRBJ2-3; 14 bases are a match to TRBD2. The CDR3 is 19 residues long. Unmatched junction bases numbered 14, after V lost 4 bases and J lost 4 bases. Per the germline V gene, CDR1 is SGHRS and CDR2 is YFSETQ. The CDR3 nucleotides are TGCGCCAGCAGCCTCCGTCGGGGACTAGCGGGAGCAGGAGCAGATACGCAGTATTTT. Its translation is CASSLRRGLAGAGADTQYF.

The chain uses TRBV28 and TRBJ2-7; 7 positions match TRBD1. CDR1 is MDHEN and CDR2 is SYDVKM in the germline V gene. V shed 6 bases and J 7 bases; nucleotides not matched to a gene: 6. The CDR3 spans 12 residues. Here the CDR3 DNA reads TGTGCCAGCAGCGGACAGGTTCTGGAGCAGTACTTC. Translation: CASSGQVLEQYF.

CDR3 in DNA: TGTGCCAGCAGTTCCACGCTAGCGGGAGGTTTATGGGAGCAGTACTTC. As protein: CASSSTLAGGLWEQYF. The chain joins TRBV28 to TRBJ2-7; 11 nucleotides match TRBD2. With V trimmed by 4 bases and J by 7 bases, 12 bases remained unmatched. The CDR3 sequence is 16 residues long. The germline gives CDR1 MDHEN, CDR2 SYDVKM.

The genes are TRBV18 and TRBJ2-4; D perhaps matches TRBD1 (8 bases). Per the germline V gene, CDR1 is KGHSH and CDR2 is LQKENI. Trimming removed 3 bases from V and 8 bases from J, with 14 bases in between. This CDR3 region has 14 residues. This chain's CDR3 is CASSPTGEGDIQYF. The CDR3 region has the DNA TGTGCCAGCTCACCGACAGGGGAGGGCGACATTCAGTACTTC.

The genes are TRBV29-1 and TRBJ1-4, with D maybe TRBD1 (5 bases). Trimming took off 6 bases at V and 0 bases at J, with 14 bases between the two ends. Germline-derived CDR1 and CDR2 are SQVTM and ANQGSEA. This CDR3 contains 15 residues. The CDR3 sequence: CSVLGGVATNEKLFF. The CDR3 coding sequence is TGCAGCGTCTTGGGGGGTGTTGCAACTAATGAAAAACTGTTTTTT.

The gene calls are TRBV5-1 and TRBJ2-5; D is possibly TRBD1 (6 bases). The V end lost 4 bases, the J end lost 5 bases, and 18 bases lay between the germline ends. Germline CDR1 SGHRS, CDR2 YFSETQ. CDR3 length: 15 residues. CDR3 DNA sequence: TGCGCCAGCAGCGAAGGGGACATCATCGGGGAGACCCAGTACTTC. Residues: CASSEGDIIGETQYF.

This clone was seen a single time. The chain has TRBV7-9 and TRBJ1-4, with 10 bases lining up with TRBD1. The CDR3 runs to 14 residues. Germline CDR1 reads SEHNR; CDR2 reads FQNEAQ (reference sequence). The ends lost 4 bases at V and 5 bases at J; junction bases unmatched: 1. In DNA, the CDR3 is TGTGCCAGCAGCTCGGGACAGGGGAATGAAAAACTGTTTTTT. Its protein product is CASSSGQGNEKLFF.

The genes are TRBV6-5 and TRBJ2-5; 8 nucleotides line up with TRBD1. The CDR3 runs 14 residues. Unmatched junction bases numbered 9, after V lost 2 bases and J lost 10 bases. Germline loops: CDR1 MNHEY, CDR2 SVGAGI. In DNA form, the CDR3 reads TGTGCCAGCAGTTACGACAGGGGTGTAGTGTTCCAGTACTTC. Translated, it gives CASSYDRGVVFQYF.

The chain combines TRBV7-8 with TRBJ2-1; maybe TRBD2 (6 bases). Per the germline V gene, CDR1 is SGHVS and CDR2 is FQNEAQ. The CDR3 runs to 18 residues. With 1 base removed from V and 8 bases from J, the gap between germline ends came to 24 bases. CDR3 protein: CASSLVNRGLSEVDEQFF. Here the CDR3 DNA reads TGTGCCAGCAGCTTAGTTAATAGGGGACTTTCCGAGGTCGATGAGCAGTTCTTC.

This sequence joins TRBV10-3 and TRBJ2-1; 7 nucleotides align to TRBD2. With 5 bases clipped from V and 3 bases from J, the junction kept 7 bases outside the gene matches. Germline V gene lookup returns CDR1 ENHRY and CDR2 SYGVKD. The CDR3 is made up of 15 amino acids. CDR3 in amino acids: CAISPLAEYYNEQFF. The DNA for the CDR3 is TGTGCCATCAGTCCCCTAGCGGAGTACTACAATGAGCAGTTCTTC.

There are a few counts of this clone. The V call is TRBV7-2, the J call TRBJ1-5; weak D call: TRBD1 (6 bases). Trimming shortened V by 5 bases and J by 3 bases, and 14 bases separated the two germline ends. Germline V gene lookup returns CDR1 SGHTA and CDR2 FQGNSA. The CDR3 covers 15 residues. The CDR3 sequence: CASSAERGYNQPQHF. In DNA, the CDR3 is TGTGCCAGCAGCGCCGAGAGGGGGTACAATCAGCCCCAGCATTTT.

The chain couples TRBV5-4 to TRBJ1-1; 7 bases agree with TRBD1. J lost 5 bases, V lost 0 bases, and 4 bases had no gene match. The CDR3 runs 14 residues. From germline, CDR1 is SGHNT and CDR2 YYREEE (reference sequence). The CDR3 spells CASSLGQGETEAFF. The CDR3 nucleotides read TGTGCCAGCAGCTTGGGGCAGGGGGAGACTGAAGCTTTCTTT.

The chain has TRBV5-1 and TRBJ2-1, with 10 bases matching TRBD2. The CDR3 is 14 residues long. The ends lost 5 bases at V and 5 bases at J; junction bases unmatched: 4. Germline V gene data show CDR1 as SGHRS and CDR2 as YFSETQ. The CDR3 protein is CASRNLAGDNEQFF. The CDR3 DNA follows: TGCGCCAGCAGGAACCTAGCGGGAGACAATGAGCAGTTCTTC.

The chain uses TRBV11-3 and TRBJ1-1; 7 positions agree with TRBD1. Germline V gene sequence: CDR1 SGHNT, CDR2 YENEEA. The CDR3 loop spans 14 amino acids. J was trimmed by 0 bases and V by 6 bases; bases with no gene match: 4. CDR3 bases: TGTGCCAGCAGTCAAGGGGGCATGAACACTGAAGCTTTCTTT. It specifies CASSQGGMNTEAFF.

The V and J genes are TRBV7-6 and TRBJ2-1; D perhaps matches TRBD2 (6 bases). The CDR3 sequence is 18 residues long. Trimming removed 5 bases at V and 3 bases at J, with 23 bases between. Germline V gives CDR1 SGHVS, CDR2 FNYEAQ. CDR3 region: CASSPKPGLADSYNEQFF. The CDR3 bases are TGTGCCAGCAGCCCTAAACCCGGCTTAGCGGATAGCTACAATGAGCAGTTCTTC.

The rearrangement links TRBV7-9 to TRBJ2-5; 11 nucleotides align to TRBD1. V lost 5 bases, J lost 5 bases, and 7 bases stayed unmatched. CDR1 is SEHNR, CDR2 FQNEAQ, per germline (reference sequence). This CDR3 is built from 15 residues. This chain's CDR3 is CASSPGQGDFETQYF. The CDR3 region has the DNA TGTGCCAGCAGCCCGGGACAGGGGGATTTCGAGACCCAGTACTTC.

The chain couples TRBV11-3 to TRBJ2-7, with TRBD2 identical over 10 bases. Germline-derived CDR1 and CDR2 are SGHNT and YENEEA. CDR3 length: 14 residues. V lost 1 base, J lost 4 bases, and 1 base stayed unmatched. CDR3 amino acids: CASSLASGSYEQYF. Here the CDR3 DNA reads TGTGCCAGCAGCTTAGCTAGCGGGAGTTACGAGCAGTACTTC.

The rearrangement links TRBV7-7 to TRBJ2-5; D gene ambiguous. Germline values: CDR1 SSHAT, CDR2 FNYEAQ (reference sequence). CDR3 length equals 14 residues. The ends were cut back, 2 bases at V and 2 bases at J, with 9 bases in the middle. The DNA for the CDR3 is TGTGCCAGCAGCTTATCAGGATTTCAAGAGACCCAGTACTTC. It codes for CASSLSGFQETQYF.

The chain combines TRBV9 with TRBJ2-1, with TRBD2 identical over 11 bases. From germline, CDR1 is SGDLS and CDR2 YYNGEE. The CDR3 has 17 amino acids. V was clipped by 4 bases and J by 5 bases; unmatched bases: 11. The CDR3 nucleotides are TGTGCCAGCAGCCAACCCCCAGGGACTAGCGGAGACAATGAGCAGTTCTTC. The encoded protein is CASSQPPGTSGDNEQFF.

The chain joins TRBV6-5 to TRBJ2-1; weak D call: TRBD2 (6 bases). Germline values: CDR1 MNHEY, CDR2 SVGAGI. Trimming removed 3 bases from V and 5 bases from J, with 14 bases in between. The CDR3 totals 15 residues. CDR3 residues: CASSYTGEDHNEQFF. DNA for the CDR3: TGTGCCAGCAGTTATACGGGGGAGGACCACAATGAGCAGTTCTTC.